This T cell receptor (beta chain) originates from a study of shared clonotypes between healthy human individuals. Findings of the study overall: The sharing of 5% to 6.5% of naive CD4 clonotypes was seen across several donors. The generation probabilities recorded for non-shared clonotypes fell below those of clonotypes shared by all four donors.

The CDR3 consists of 14 residues. V was shortened by 3 bases and J by 6 bases, with 11 bases between the two germline ends. Germline V gene data show CDR1 as SGHTA and CDR2 as FQGTGA. It was CD45RO-negative cells, positively selected for CCR7, that made up naive CD8 cells, with terminally differentiated effector memory CD45RA+ cells excluded. Adult Caucasians living in Nashville, Tennessee made up all of the donors. Genomic DNA belonging to each subset was distributed in equal measure over several immunoSEQ plates. Profiling relied on immunoSEQ multiplex PCR, and the TCRdb table lists in-frame clones only, not all of them. The table has hundreds of thousands of clones, around 96% seen once. Regarding this clone: Its antigen is currently unknown.

The rearrangement joins TRBV7-3 to TRBJ2-2, with D hard to call. The specimen sequenced was naive CD8+ T cells sorted from blood. This sequence originates from a man aged 30 to 45 in good health. CDR3 sequence reads: CASSFSSAAGELFF. DNA of the CDR3: TGTGCCAGCAGCTTCTCGAGCGCGGCCGGGGAGCTGTTTTTT.